Described below is a single T cell receptor beta chain sequence and its context. Antigen unknown. The sample is drawn from a study of T cell responses to AZD1222 COVID-19 vaccine. Study-wide points: AZD1222 recipients seropositive at baseline numbered only six or seven.

Trimming took 4 bases from V and 0 from J, leaving 7 bases between them. The CDR3 extends over 14 amino acids. The germline CDR1 and CDR2 sequences are MNHEY and SVGEGT. Produced via immunoSEQ multiplex PCR; TCRdb's table is partial and in-frame only. The table lists over 100,000 clones, about 90% of them singletons. The receptor's source is an adult in good health. The sample in question was peripheral blood, obtained on day 0 of AZD1222 vaccination. The chain joins TRBV6-2 or TRBV6-3 to TRBJ2-1; D gene uncertain. CDR3 coding DNA: TGTGCCAGCAGTTTTGGGTACTCCTACAATGAGCAGTTCTTC. It is translated as CASSFGYSYNEQFF.